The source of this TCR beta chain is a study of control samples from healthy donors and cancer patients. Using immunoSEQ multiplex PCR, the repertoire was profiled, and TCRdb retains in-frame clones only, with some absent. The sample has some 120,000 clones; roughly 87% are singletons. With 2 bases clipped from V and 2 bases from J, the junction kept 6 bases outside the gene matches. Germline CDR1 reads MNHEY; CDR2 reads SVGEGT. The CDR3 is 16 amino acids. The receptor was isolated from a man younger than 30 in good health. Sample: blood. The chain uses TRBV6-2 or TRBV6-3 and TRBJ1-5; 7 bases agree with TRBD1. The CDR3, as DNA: TGTGCCAGCAGTTACCACGACAGGGTTGGCAATCAGCCCCAGCATTTT. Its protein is CASSYHDRVGNQPQHF.